The rows below give T cell receptor beta chains drawn from one sample of a study of shared clonotypes between healthy human individuals. The method was immunoSEQ multiplex PCR; TCRdb's version includes in-frame clones alone and lacks a portion of them. The sample has approximately 2.5 million clones, 85% to 95% seen once. The sample consisted of naive CD4+ T cells sorted from blood. Receptors were obtained from a man aged 18 to 30 in good health. The CDR3 runs from the conserved cysteine through the conserved F or W. Fields, in order: J gene, clone size, V gene, D gene, CDR3 protein, CDR3 DNA. The D gene is left open where the match is weak. Rows give clone size only sometimes, using once, few, many, or a class for an expanded clone.

J gene: TRBJ2-6
clone size: .
V gene: TRBV15
D gene: .
CDR3 protein: CATSPQGKANVLTF
CDR3 DNA: TGTGCCACCAGCCCCCAGGGGAAGGCCAACGTCCTGACTTTC

J gene: TRBJ2-2
clone size: .
V gene: TRBV9
D gene: .
CDR3 protein: CASSTGPWNTGELFF
CDR3 DNA: TGTGCCAGCAGCACGGGACCGTGGAACACCGGGGAGCTGTTTTTT

J gene: TRBJ2-2
clone size: once
V gene: TRBV5-1
D gene: TRBD1
CDR3 protein: CASSQQGAETGELFF
CDR3 DNA: TGCGCCAGCAGCCAACAGGGGGCAGAAACCGGGGAGCTGTTTTTT

J gene: TRBJ2-1
clone size: .
V gene: TRBV7-2
D gene: TRBD2
CDR3 protein: CASSLAQAGLYNEQFF
CDR3 DNA: TGTGCCAGCAGCTTAGCGCAAGCGGGGTTATACAATGAGCAGTTCTTC

J gene: TRBJ2-7
clone size: .
V gene: TRBV5-1
D gene: TRBD2
CDR3 protein: CASSLRSGGGEQYF
CDR3 DNA: TGCGCCAGCAGCTTGCGGTCGGGAGGCGGCGAGCAGTACTTC

J gene: TRBJ2-3
clone size: .
V gene: TRBV6-6
D gene: TRBD1
CDR3 protein: CASRPGQGADTQYF
CDR3 DNA: TGTGCCAGCAGGCCGGGACAGGGGGCAGATACGCAGTATTTT

J gene: TRBJ1-2
clone size: .
V gene: TRBV18
D gene: TRBD1
CDR3 protein: CASSPPNGAPGTAEEGGYTF
CDR3 DNA: TGTGCCAGCTCACCACCAAACGGTGCCCCCGGGACAGCGGAGGAGGGTGGCTACACCTTC

J gene: TRBJ1-2
clone size: .
V gene: TRBV4-1
D gene: TRBD1
CDR3 protein: CASPRAGGLDGYTF
CDR3 DNA: TGCGCCAGCCCTAGGGCAGGGGGTCTAGATGGCTACACCTTC

J gene: TRBJ2-2
clone size: .
V gene: TRBV5-1
D gene: .
CDR3 protein: CASSLVSAANTGELFF
CDR3 DNA: TGCGCCAGCAGCTTGGTTTCGGCCGCGAACACCGGGGAGCTGTTTTTT

J gene: TRBJ2-3
clone size: .
V gene: TRBV7-9
D gene: .
CDR3 protein: CASSPGQTDTQYF
CDR3 DNA: TGTGCCAGCAGCCCAGGACAGACAGATACGCAGTATTTT

J gene: TRBJ2-1
clone size: .
V gene: TRBV9
D gene: TRBD2
CDR3 protein: CASSDTSGGTAGYNEQFF
CDR3 DNA: TGTGCCAGCAGCGATACTAGCGGGGGGACAGCTGGCTACAATGAGCAGTTCTTC

J gene: TRBJ1-2
clone size: .
V gene: TRBV30
D gene: TRBD1
CDR3 protein: CAWTGGQGDGYTF
CDR3 DNA: TGTGCCTGGACAGGGGGACAGGGGGACGGCTACACCTTC

J gene: TRBJ1-5
clone size: .
V gene: TRBV7-2
D gene: TRBD1
CDR3 protein: CASSLQGAGDQPQHF
CDR3 DNA: TGTGCCAGCAGCTTACAGGGGGCAGGGGACCAGCCCCAGCATTTT

J gene: TRBJ1-3
clone size: .
V gene: TRBV23-1
D gene: .
CDR3 protein: CASSLVKDSGNTIYF
CDR3 DNA: TGCGCCAGCAGCCTGGTGAAGGACTCTGGAAACACCATATATTTT

J gene: TRBJ2-1
clone size: .
V gene: TRBV7-2
D gene: .
CDR3 protein: CASSLASGNEQFF
CDR3 DNA: TGTGCCAGCAGCCTAGCATCAGGAAATGAGCAGTTCTTC

J gene: TRBJ2-2
clone size: .
V gene: TRBV27
D gene: .
CDR3 protein: CASSLVGALRTGELFF
CDR3 DNA: TGTGCCAGCAGTTTGGTAGGGGCCTTGCGCACCGGGGAGCTGTTTTTT

J gene: TRBJ1-5
clone size: .
V gene: TRBV7-8
D gene: .
CDR3 protein: CASSPTGLGQPQHF
CDR3 DNA: TGTGCCAGCAGCCCCACAGGGTTGGGTCAGCCCCAGCATTTT

J gene: TRBJ1-1
clone size: few
V gene: TRBV2
D gene: .
CDR3 protein: CASADSYTEAFF
CDR3 DNA: TGTGCCAGCGCGGACAGCTACACTGAAGCTTTCTTT

J gene: TRBJ2-2
clone size: .
V gene: TRBV19
D gene: .
CDR3 protein: CASSPLQGHGTGELFF
CDR3 DNA: TGTGCCAGTAGCCCATTACAGGGCCACGGGACCGGGGAGCTGTTTTTT

J gene: TRBJ2-7
clone size: .
V gene: TRBV2
D gene: .
CDR3 protein: CASKGQEVGEQYF
CDR3 DNA: TGTGCCAGCAAGGGCCAGGAGGTGGGGGAGCAGTACTTC

J gene: TRBJ1-2
clone size: once
V gene: TRBV18
D gene: TRBD1
CDR3 protein: CASSPPGTGGHGYTF
CDR3 DNA: TGTGCCAGCTCACCACCCGGGACAGGGGGCCATGGCTACACCTTC

J gene: TRBJ2-7
clone size: once
V gene: TRBV6-5
D gene: .
CDR3 protein: CASLTAGTYEQYF
CDR3 DNA: TGTGCCAGCTTGACCGCCGGAACCTACGAGCAGTACTTC

J gene: TRBJ1-2
clone size: .
V gene: TRBV2
D gene: TRBD1
CDR3 protein: CASSLGQANYGYTF
CDR3 DNA: TGTGCCAGCAGTCTGGGACAGGCTAACTATGGCTACACCTTC

J gene: TRBJ2-1
clone size: .
V gene: TRBV18
D gene: TRBD1
CDR3 protein: CASSLTGENEQFF
CDR3 DNA: TGTGCCAGCTCACTGACAGGGGAGAATGAGCAGTTCTTC

J gene: TRBJ2-5
clone size: .
V gene: TRBV7-8
D gene: TRBD2
CDR3 protein: CASSYPPIAGGLEETQYF
CDR3 DNA: TGTGCCAGCAGTTATCCCCCAATAGCGGGGGGCCTCGAAGAGACCCAGTACTTC

J gene: TRBJ2-3
clone size: .
V gene: TRBV27
D gene: .
CDR3 protein: CASSVRLLDTDTQYF
CDR3 DNA: TGTGCCAGCAGTGTCAGACTCCTCGACACAGATACGCAGTATTTT

J gene: TRBJ1-2
clone size: .
V gene: TRBV6-6
D gene: TRBD1
CDR3 protein: CASSRDSYGYTF
CDR3 DNA: TGTGCCAGCAGCCGGGACAGCTATGGCTACACCTTC

J gene: TRBJ1-3
clone size: once
V gene: TRBV28
D gene: .
CDR3 protein: CASLFQGTNTIYF
CDR3 DNA: TGTGCCAGCCTCTTTCAGGGTACAAACACCATATATTTT

J gene: TRBJ2-3
clone size: .
V gene: TRBV5-1
D gene: TRBD2
CDR3 protein: CASSLASGGLTDTQYF
CDR3 DNA: TGCGCCAGCAGCTTGGCTAGCGGGGGACTCACAGATACGCAGTATTTT

J gene: TRBJ2-6
clone size: .
V gene: TRBV28
D gene: .
CDR3 protein: CASRGTQPLSGANVLTF
CDR3 DNA: TGTGCCAGCAGAGGGACACAGCCACTCTCTGGGGCCAACGTCCTGACTTTC

J gene: TRBJ1-1
clone size: .
V gene: TRBV2
D gene: .
CDR3 protein: CASSSQVDTEAFF
CDR3 DNA: TGTGCCAGCTCATCGCAAGTGGACACTGAAGCTTTCTTT

J gene: TRBJ2-7
clone size: once
V gene: TRBV19
D gene: .
CDR3 protein: CASSIEVGYEQYF
CDR3 DNA: TGTGCCAGTAGTATAGAGGTCGGGTACGAGCAGTACTTC

J gene: TRBJ1-1
clone size: .
V gene: TRBV23-1
D gene: .
CDR3 protein: CASSSSNLRALEAFF
CDR3 DNA: TGCGCCAGCAGTTCTTCAAACCTAAGAGCTCTTGAAGCTTTCTTT

J gene: TRBJ1-1
clone size: .
V gene: TRBV7-2
D gene: TRBD1
CDR3 protein: CASRPGGALLEAFF
CDR3 DNA: TGTGCCAGCAGACCAGGGGGGGCCCTTCTAGAGGCTTTCTTT

J gene: TRBJ2-5
clone size: .
V gene: TRBV5-6
D gene: .
CDR3 protein: CASSWQETQYF
CDR3 DNA: TGTGCCAGCAGCTGGCAAGAGACCCAGTACTTC

J gene: TRBJ1-1
clone size: .
V gene: TRBV12-2
D gene: .
CDR3 protein: CASRCIGGHLNTEAFF
CDR3 DNA: TGTGCAAGTCGCTGTATCGGGGGGCATTTGAACACTGAAGCTTTCTTT

J gene: TRBJ1-4
clone size: .
V gene: TRBV29-1
D gene: .
CDR3 protein: CSVDQGANEKLFF
CDR3 DNA: TGCAGCGTTGACCAGGGTGCTAATGAAAAACTGTTTTTT

J gene: TRBJ1-3
clone size: .
V gene: TRBV5-4
D gene: .
CDR3 protein: CASSLNSGNTIYF
CDR3 DNA: TGTGCCAGCAGCTTGAATTCTGGAAACACCATATATTTT

J gene: TRBJ2-5
clone size: .
V gene: TRBV9
D gene: .
CDR3 protein: CASSEGTRQETQYF
CDR3 DNA: TGTGCCAGCAGCGAGGGGACCCGACAAGAGACCCAGTACTTC

J gene: TRBJ2-3
clone size: .
V gene: TRBV6-5
D gene: .
CDR3 protein: CASSYRWASTDTQYF
CDR3 DNA: TGTGCCAGCAGTTACCGTTGGGCTTCCACAGATACGCAGTATTTT

J gene: TRBJ2-7
clone size: .
V gene: TRBV25-1
D gene: TRBD2
CDR3 protein: CASSGSSGAHSYEQYF
CDR3 DNA: TGTGCCAGCAGTGGGAGTAGCGGGGCCCACTCCTACGAGCAGTACTTC

J gene: TRBJ1-2
clone size: .
V gene: TRBV27
D gene: .
CDR3 protein: CASSLEGGKVPYGYTF
CDR3 DNA: TGTGCCAGCAGTTTAGAGGGCGGAAAGGTTCCCTATGGCTACACCTTC

J gene: TRBJ1-2
clone size: .
V gene: TRBV11-2
D gene: .
CDR3 protein: CASSLVEDSYGYTF
CDR3 DNA: TGTGCCAGCAGCTTAGTAGAGGATTCCTATGGCTACACCTTC

J gene: TRBJ2-1
clone size: .
V gene: TRBV19
D gene: .
CDR3 protein: CASRKESSYNEQFF
CDR3 DNA: TGTGCCAGTAGAAAAGAGAGCTCCTACAATGAGCAGTTCTTC

J gene: TRBJ1-2
clone size: once
V gene: TRBV6-5
D gene: TRBD1
CDR3 protein: CASRRDRGDYGYTF
CDR3 DNA: TGTGCCAGCAGACGTGACAGGGGGGACTATGGCTACACCTTC

J gene: TRBJ2-1
clone size: .
V gene: TRBV6-1
D gene: .
CDR3 protein: CASRGQGIGNEQFF
CDR3 DNA: TGTGCCAGCAGAGGGCAGGGGATTGGAAATGAGCAGTTCTTC

J gene: TRBJ1-1
clone size: .
V gene: TRBV7-9
D gene: .
CDR3 protein: CASSFDAGGRSITEAFF
CDR3 DNA: TGTGCCAGCAGCTTTGATGCAGGCGGACGGAGTATCACTGAAGCTTTCTTT

J gene: TRBJ2-7
clone size: .
V gene: TRBV19
D gene: TRBD1
CDR3 protein: CASKGGTGVSYEQYF
CDR3 DNA: TGTGCCAGCAAGGGTGGGACAGGGGTCTCCTACGAGCAGTACTTC

J gene: TRBJ2-7
clone size: .
V gene: TRBV6-6
D gene: TRBD1
CDR3 protein: CASSTGQGNWEQYF
CDR3 DNA: TGTGCCAGCAGTACCGGACAGGGTAACTGGGAGCAGTACTTC

J gene: TRBJ2-7
clone size: few
V gene: TRBV7-2
D gene: .
CDR3 protein: CASSLANGPYEQYF
CDR3 DNA: TGTGCCAGCAGCTTAGCGAATGGACCCTACGAGCAGTACTTC

J gene: TRBJ2-5
clone size: .
V gene: TRBV5-1
D gene: .
CDR3 protein: CASSSGWGQETQYF
CDR3 DNA: TGCGCCAGCAGCTCGGGGTGGGGTCAGGAGACCCAGTACTTC

J gene: TRBJ2-5
clone size: .
V gene: TRBV7-2
D gene: TRBD2
CDR3 protein: CASSLDRTSGHQYF
CDR3 DNA: TGTGCCAGCAGCTTAGACCGGACTAGCGGCCACCAGTACTTC